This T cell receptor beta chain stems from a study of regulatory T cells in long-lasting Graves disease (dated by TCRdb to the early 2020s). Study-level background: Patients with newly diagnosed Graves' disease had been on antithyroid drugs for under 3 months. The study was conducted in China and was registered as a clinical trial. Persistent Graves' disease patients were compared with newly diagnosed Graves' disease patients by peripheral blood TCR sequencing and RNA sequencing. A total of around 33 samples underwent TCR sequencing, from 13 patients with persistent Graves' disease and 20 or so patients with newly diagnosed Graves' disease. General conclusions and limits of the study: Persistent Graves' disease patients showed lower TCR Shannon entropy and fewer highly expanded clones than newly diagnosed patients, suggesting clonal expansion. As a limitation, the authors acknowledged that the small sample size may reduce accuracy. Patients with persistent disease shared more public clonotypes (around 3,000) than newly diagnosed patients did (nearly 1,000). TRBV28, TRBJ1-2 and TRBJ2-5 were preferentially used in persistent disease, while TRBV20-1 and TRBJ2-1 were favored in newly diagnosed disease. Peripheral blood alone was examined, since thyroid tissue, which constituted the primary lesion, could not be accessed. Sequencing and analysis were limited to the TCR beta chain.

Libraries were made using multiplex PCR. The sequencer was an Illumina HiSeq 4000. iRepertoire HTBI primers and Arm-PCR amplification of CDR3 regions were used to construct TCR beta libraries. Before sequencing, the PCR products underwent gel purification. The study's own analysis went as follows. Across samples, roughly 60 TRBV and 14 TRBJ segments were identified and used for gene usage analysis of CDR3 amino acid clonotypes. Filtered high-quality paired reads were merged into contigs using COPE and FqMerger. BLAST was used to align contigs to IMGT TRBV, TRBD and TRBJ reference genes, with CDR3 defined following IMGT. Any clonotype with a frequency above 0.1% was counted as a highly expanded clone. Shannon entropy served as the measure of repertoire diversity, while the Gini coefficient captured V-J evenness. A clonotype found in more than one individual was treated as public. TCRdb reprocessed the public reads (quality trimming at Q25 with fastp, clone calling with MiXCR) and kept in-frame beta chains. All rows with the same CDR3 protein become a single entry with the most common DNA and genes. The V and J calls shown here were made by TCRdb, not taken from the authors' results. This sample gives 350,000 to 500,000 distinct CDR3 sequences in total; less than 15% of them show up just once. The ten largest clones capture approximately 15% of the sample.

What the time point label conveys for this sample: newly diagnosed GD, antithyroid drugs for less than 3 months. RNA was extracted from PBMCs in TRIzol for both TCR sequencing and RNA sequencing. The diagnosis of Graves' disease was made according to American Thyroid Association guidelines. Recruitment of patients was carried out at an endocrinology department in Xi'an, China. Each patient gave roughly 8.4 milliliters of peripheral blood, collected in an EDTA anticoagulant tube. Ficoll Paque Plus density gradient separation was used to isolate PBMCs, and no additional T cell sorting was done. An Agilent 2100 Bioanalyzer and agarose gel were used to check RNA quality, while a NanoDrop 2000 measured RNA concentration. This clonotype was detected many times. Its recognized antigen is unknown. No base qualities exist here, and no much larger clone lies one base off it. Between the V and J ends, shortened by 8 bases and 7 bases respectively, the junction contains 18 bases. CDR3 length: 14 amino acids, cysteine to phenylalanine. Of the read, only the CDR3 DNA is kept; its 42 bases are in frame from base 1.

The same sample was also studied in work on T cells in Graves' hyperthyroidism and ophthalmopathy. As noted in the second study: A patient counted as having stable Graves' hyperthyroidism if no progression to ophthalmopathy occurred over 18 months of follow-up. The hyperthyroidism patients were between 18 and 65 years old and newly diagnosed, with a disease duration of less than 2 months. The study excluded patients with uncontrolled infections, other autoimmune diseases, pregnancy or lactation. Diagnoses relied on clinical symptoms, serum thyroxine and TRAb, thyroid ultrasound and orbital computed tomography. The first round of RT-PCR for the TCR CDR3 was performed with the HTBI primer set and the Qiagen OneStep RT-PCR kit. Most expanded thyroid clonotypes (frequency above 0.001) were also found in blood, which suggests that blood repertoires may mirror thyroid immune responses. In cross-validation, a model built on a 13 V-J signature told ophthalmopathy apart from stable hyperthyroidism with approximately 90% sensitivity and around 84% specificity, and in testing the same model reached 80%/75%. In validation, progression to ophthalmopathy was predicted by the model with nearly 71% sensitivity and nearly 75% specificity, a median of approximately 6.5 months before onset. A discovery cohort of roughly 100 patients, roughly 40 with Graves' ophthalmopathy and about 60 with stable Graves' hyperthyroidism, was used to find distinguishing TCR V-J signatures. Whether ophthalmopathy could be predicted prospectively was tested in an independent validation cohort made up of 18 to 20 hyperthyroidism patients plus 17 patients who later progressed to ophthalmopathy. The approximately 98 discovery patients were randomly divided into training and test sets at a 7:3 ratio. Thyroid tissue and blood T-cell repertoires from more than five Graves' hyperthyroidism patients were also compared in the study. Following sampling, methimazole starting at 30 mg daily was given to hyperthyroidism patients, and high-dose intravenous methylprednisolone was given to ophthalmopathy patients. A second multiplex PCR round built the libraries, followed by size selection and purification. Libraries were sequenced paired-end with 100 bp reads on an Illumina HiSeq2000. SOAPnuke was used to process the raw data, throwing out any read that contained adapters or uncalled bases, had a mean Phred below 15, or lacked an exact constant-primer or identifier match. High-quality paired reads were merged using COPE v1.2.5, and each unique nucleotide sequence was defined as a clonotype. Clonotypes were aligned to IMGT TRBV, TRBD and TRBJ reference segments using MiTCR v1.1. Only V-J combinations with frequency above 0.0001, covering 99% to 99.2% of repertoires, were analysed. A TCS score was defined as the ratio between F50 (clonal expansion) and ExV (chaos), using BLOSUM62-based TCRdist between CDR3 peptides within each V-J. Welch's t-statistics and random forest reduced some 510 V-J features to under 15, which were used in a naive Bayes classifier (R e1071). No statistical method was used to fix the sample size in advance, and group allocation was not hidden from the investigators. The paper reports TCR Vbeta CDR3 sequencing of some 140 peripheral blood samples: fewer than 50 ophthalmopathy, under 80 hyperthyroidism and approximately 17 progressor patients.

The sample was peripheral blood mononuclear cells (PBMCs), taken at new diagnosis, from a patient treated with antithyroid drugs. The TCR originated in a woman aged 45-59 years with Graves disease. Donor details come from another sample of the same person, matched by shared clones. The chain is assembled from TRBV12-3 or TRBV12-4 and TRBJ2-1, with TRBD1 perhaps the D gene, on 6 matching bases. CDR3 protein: CASGGSTRKNEQFF. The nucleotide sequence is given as TGTGCCAGCGGGGGCAGCACCAGAAAGAATGAGCAGTTCTTC.